Listed below are T cell receptor beta chains from one sample, sequenced in a study of blood T cell repertoires in COVID-19. Profiled with immunoSEQ multiplex PCR; TCRdb holds only in-frame clones, not every one. This sample has tens of thousands of clones; 85% to 90% occur once, and the top ten carry under 20%. The sample consisted of peripheral blood. These receptors originate from a human donor in a cohort sampled during active COVID-19. Both conserved end residues are part of each CDR3. Fields, in order: V gene, clone size, D gene, J gene, CDR3 protein, CDR3 DNA. A D gene is named only where the DNA matches it firmly. Size values are once, few and many counts, or a class for expanded clones, and some rows have none.

V gene: TRBV28; clone size: once; D gene: .; J gene: TRBJ1-3; CDR3 protein: CASRSSGNTIYF; CDR3 DNA: TGTGCCAGCAGGAGCTCTGGAAACACCATATATTTT
V gene: TRBV3-1/TRBV3-2; clone size: .; D gene: TRBD2; J gene: TRBJ2-7; CDR3 protein: CASSQGGMGTSGRVEQYF; CDR3 DNA: TGTGCCAGCAGCCAAGGGGGGATGGGGACTAGCGGGAGGGTTGAGCAGTACTTC
V gene: TRBV4-1; clone size: few; D gene: .; J gene: TRBJ2-1; CDR3 protein: CASSQVRGNEQFF; CDR3 DNA: TGCGCCAGCAGCCAAGTAAGGGGTAATGAGCAGTTCTTC
V gene: TRBV27; clone size: .; D gene: TRBD2; J gene: TRBJ2-6; CDR3 protein: CASSSPAGTILGANVLTF; CDR3 DNA: TGTGCCAGCAGTTCCCCAGCAGGGACTATACTGGGGGCCAACGTCCTGACTTTC
V gene: TRBV7-2; clone size: .; D gene: TRBD2; J gene: TRBJ2-7; CDR3 protein: CASSLEAGGRYEQYF; CDR3 DNA: TGTGCCAGCAGCTTAGAGGCGGGGGGTCGATACGAGCAGTACTTC
V gene: TRBV5-6; clone size: few; D gene: TRBD1; J gene: TRBJ2-7; CDR3 protein: CASSFSDRGYEQYF; CDR3 DNA: TGTGCCAGCAGCTTTTCGGACAGGGGCTACGAGCAGTACTTC
V gene: TRBV5-1; clone size: .; D gene: TRBD1; J gene: TRBJ2-7; CDR3 protein: CASSWAGQGAPEQYF; CDR3 DNA: TGCGCCAGCAGCTGGGCCGGACAGGGGGCTCCCGAGCAGTACTTC
V gene: TRBV30; clone size: .; D gene: TRBD1; J gene: TRBJ1-3; CDR3 protein: CAWRDRTGSNTIYF; CDR3 DNA: TGTGCCTGGAGAGATAGGACAGGATCAAACACCATATATTTT
V gene: TRBV28; clone size: .; D gene: .; J gene: TRBJ2-3; CDR3 protein: CASSSGLSGTDTQYF; CDR3 DNA: TGTGCCAGCAGCTCGGGACTGTCTGGCACAGATACGCAGTATTTT
V gene: TRBV12-3/TRBV12-4; clone size: .; D gene: .; J gene: TRBJ1-1; CDR3 protein: CASSFLRGGAFF; CDR3 DNA: TGTGCCAGCAGTTTCCTCAGGGGCGGCGCTTTCTTT
V gene: TRBV10-3; clone size: .; D gene: TRBD1; J gene: TRBJ1-3; CDR3 protein: CAISGTGAGNTIYF; CDR3 DNA: TGTGCCATCAGTGGGACAGGGGCGGGAAACACCATATATTTT